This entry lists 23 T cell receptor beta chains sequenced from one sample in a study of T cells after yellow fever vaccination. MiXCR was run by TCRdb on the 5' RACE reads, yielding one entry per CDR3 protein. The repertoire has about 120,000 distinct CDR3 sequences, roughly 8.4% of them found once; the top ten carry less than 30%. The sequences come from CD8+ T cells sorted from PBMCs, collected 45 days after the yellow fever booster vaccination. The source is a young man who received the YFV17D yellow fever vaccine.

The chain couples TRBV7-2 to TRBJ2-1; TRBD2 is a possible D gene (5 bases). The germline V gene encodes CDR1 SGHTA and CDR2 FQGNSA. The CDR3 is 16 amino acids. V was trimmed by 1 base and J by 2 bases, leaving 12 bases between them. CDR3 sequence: CASSLGGGGAYNEQFF. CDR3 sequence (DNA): TGTGCCAGCAGCTTAGGTGGCGGAGGAGCCTACAATGAGCAGTTCTTC.

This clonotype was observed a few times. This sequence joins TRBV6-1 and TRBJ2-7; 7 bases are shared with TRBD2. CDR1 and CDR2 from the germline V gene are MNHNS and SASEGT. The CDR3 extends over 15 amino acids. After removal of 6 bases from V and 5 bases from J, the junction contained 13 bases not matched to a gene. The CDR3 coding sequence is TGTGCCAGCAGCCCCCCGGTCGGGGGGAGCGACGAGCAGTACTTC. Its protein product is CASSPPVGGSDEQYF.

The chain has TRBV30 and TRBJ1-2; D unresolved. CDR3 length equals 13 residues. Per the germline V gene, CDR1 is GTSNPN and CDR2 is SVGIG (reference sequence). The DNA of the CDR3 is TGTGCAAAAAGTGAGGCCGGTATTTCTGGCTACACCTTC. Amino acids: CAKSEAGISGYTF.

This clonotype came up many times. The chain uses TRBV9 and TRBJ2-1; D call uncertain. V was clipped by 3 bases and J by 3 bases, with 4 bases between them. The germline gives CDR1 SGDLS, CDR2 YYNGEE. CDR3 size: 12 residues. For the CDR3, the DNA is TGTGCCAGCAGCGGGGACTACAATGAGCAGTTCTTC. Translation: CASSGDYNEQFF. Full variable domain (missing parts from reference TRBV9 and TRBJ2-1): DSGVTQTPKHLITATGQRVTLRCSPRSGDLSVYWYQQSLDQGLQFLIQYYNGEERAKGNILERFSAQQFPDLHSELNLSSLELGDSALYFCASSGDYNEQFFGPGTRLTVL.

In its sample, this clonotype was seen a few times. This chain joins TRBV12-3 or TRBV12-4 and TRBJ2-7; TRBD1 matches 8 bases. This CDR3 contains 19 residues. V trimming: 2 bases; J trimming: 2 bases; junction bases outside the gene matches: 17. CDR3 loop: CASSLPQGAALEDPYEQYF. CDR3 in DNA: TGTGCCAGCAGTTTACCCCAGGGGGCGGCATTAGAGGACCCCTACGAGCAGTACTTC.

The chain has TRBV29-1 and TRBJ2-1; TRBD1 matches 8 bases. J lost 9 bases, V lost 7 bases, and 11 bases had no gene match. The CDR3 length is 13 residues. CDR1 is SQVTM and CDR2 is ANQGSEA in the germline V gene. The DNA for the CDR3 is TGCAGCGCCAACCCGGGACAGGTTACTGAGCAGTTCTTC. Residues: CSANPGQVTEQFF.

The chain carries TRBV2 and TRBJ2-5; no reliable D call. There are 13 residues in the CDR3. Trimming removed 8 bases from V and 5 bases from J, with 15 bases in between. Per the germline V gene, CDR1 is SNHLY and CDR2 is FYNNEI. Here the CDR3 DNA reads TGTGCCAGCCAAGTGGACGAGCAGGAGACCCAGTACTTC. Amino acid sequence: CASQVDEQETQYF.

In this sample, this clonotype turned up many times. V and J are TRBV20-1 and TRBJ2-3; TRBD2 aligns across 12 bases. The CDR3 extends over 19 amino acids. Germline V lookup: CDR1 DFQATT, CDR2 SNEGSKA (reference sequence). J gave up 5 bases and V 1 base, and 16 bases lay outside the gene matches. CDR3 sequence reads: CSARGKTSGRPVLEDTQYF. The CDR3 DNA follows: TGCAGTGCTAGAGGGAAGACTAGCGGGAGACCCGTTCTAGAAGATACGCAGTATTTT.

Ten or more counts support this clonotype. CDR3 DNA sequence: TGTGCCAGCAGTTTGATCCGGGGAGGACTAGCGGGAGAGGATGAGCAGTTCTTC. Protein product: CASSLIRGGLAGEDEQFF. This rearrangement joins TRBV6-5 to TRBJ2-1; the match to TRBD2 covers 13 bases. The CDR3 is 18 residues long. V was clipped by 4 bases and J by 8 bases; unmatched bases: 14. In germline, CDR1 is MNHEY, CDR2 SVGAGI.

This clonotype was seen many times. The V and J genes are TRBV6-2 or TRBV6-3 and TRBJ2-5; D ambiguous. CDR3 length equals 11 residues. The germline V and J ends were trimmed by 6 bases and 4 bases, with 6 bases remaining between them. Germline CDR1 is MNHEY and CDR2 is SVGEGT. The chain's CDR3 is CASRIGETQYF. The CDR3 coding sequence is TGTGCCAGCAGAATCGGAGAGACCCAGTACTTC.

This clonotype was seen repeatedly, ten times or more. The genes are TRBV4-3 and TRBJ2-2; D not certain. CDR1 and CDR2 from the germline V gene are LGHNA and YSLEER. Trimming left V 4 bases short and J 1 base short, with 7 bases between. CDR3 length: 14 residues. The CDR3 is CASSLKENTGELFF. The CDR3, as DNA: TGCGCCAGCAGCCTAAAGGAGAACACCGGGGAGCTGTTTTTT.

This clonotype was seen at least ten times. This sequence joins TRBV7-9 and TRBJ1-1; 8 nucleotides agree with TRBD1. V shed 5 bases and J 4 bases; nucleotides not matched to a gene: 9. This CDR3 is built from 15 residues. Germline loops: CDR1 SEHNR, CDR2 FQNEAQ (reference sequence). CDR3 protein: CASSAGQGSATEAFF. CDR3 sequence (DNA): TGTGCCAGCAGCGCCGGACAGGGTTCGGCCACTGAAGCTTTCTTT. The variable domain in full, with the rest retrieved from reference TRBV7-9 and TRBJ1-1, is DTGVSQNPRHKITKRGQNVTFRCDPISEHNRLYWYRQTLGQGPEFLTYFQNEAQLEKSRLLSDRFSAERPKGSFSTLEIQRTEQGDSAMYLCASSAGQGSATEAFFGQGTRLTVV.

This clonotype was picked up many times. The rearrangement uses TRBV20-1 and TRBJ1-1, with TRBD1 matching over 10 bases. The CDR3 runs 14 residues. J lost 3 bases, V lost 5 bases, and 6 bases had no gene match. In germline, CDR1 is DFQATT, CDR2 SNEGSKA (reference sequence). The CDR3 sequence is CSAHETGGYTEAFF. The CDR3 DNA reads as TGCAGTGCTCACGAGACAGGGGGCTACACTGAAGCTTTCTTT.

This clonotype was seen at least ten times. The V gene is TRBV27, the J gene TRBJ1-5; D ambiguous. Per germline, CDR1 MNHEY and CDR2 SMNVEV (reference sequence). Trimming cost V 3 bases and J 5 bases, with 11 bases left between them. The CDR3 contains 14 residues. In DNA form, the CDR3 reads TGTGCCAGCAGTTTGTGGGGTCCCGATCAGCCCCAGCATTTT. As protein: CASSLWGPDQPQHF.

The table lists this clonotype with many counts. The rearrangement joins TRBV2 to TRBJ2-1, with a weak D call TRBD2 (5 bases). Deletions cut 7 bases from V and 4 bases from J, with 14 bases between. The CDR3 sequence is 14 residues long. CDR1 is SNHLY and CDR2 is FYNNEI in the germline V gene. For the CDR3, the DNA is TGTGCCAGCATACGGGATATCACTTACAATGAGCAGTTCTTC. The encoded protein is CASIRDITYNEQFF.

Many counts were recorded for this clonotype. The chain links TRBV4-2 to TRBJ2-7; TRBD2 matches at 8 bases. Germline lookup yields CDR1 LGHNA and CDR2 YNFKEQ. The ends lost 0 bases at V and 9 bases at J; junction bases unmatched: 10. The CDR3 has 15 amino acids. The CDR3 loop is CASSQDPGLGVAQYF. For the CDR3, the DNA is TGTGCCAGCAGCCAAGACCCGGGACTAGGGGTCGCGCAGTACTTC.

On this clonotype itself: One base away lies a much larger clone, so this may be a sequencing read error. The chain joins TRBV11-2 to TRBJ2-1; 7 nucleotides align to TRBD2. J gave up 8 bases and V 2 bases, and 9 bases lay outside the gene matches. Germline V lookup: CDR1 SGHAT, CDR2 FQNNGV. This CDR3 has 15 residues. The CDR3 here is CASSLYAGALDEQFF. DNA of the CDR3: TGTGCCAGCAGCTTATACGCGGGAGCCCTGGATGAGCAGTTCTTC.

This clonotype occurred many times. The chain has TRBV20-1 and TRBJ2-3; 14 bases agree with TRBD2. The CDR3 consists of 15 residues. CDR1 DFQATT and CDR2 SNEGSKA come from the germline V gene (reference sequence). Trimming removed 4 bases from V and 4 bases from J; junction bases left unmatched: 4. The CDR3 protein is CSANGLAGGADTQYF. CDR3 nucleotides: TGCAGTGCTAACGGACTAGCGGGAGGAGCAGATACGCAGTATTTT.

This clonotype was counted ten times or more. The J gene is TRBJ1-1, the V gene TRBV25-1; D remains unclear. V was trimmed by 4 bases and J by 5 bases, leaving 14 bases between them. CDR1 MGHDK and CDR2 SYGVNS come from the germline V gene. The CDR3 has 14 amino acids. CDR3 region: CASSAGDGWTEAFF. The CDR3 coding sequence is TGTGCCAGCAGTGCGGGCGACGGTTGGACTGAAGCTTTCTTT.

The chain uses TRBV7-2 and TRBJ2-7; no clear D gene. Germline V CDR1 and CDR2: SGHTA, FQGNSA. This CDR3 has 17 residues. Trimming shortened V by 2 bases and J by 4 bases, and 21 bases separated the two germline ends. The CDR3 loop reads CASSLYSSYPPLYEQYF. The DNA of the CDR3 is TGTGCCAGCAGCTTATATTCGAGTTACCCCCCCCTATACGAGCAGTACTTC.

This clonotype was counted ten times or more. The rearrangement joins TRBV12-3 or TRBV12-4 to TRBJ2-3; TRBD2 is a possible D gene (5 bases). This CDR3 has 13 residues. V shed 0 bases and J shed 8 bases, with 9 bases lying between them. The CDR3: CASSLASEGTQYF. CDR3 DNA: TGTGCCAGCAGTTTAGCGTCAGAGGGTACGCAGTATTTT.

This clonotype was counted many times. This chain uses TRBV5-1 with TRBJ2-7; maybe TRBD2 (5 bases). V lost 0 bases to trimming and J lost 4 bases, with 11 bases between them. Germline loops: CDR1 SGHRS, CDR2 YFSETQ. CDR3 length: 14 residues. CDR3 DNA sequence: TGCGCCAGCAGCTTGGAGCGGCTCATATACGAGCAGTACTTC. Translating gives CASSLERLIYEQYF.

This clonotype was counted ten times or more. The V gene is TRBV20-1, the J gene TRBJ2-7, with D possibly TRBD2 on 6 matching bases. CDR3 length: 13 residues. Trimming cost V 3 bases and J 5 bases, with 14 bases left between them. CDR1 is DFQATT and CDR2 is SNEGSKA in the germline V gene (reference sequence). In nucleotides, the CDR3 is TGCAGTGCTAGGGGGGGACTTGGGCACGAGCAGTACTTC. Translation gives CSARGGLGHEQYF.